This entry lists 5 T cell receptor beta chains sequenced from one sample in a study of breast tumors, draining lymph nodes, adjacent tissues. A single record per CDR3 protein comes from TCRdb applying MiXCR to the multiplex PCR reads. The repertoire holds 66,000 or so distinct CDR3 sequences, with approximately 45% as singletons. The sequenced sample consisted of breast tumor tissue. All receptors derive from a female donor with breast cancer. Some clones in this sample may be carry-over from other donors' samples.

The chain links TRBV7-9 to TRBJ1-6; D gene uncertain. Germline-derived CDR1 and CDR2 are SEHNR and FQNEAQ (reference sequence). The germline V and J ends were trimmed by 3 bases and 2 bases, with 11 bases remaining between them. This CDR3 spans 16 amino acids. The CDR3 here is CASSLGGSPYNSPLHF. Written as DNA, the CDR3 is TGTGCCAGCAGCTTGGGAGGGAGCCCCTATAATTCACCCCTCCACTTT.

In its sample, this clonotype was seen many times. This chain connects TRBV5-6 to TRBJ2-5; 14 nucleotides agree with TRBD2. This CDR3 spans 20 amino acids. With 4 bases clipped from V and 5 bases from J, the junction kept 19 bases outside the gene matches. Germline-derived CDR1 and CDR2 are SGHDT and YYEEEE. CDR3 protein: CASSPAGLAGGEGAGETQYF. CDR3 nucleotides: TGTGCCAGCAGCCCCGCAGGACTAGCGGGAGGTGAAGGTGCTGGGGAGACCCAGTACTTC.

This clonotype was seen a few times. This may come from a read error, since a much larger clone is one base off. The chain links TRBV20-1 to TRBJ2-7; 10 positions match TRBD2. The CDR3 has 14 residues. Germline loops: CDR1 DFQATT, CDR2 SNEGSKA (reference sequence). V lost 2 bases to trimming and J lost 6 bases; unmatched junction nucleotides: 7. CDR3 nucleotides: TGCAGTGCTAGACCTAGCGGGAGTATCTCCGAGCAGTACTTC. Encoded protein: CSARPSGSISEQYF.

This clonotype appeared many times. One end of the junction does not line up with germline, which may come from a read error. The chain couples TRBV7-7 to TRBJ1-3; a weak D match, TRBD1 (5 bases). The CDR3 is 17 residues long. Germline V CDR1 and CDR2: SSHAT, FNYEAQ (reference sequence). The CDR3 DNA is TGTGCTAGCAGCTTAGAAATCGGGGCTAGTTCTGGAAACCCCATATATTTT. It yields the protein CASSLEIGASSGNPIYF.

This clonotype was seen more than once but under ten times. The V call is TRBV4-1, the J call TRBJ2-1; 10 bases align to TRBD2. V lost 0 bases and J lost 0; bases outside the gene matches: 2. The CDR3 contains 17 residues. Germline V gene sequence: CDR1 MGHRA, CDR2 YSYEKL. DNA for the CDR3: TGCGCCAGCAGCCAAGAAAGCGGGGGGGGCTCCTACAATGAGCAGTTCTTC. It codes for CASSQESGGGSYNEQFF.